This T cell receptor beta chain was retrieved from a study of control samples from healthy donors and cancer patients. Sequencing was performed with immunoSEQ multiplex PCR; in TCRdb, only in-frame clones are kept and a portion is missing. This specimen shows 150,000 to 200,000 clones; the ten leading clones hold 2% to 2.5%. This CDR3 contains 17 residues. Per germline, CDR1 LGHDT and CDR2 YNNKEL (reference sequence). Trimming at V came to 0 bases and at J to 6 bases, leaving 6 bases not matched to a gene. This receptor was obtained from a woman aged 25 to 45 in good health. The sequencing input was blood. The chain couples TRBV3-1 (or the pseudogene TRBV3-2) to TRBJ2-1, with TRBD2 matching 12 bases. CDR3 sequence (DNA): TGTGCCAGCAGCCAAGACCTAGGGACTAGCGGGCCCAATGAGCAGTTCTTC. This gives the protein CASSQDLGTSGPNEQFF.